The clone carrying this T cell receptor (beta chain) has at least ten counts. Time point in this sample: blood at routine non-recurrence follow-up after resection. Tumor, nontumor lung or frozen PBMC supplied whole RNA, sequenced without sorting. The sample is drawn from a study of spatial heterogeneity in lung cancer. About the research overall: The authors sequenced available follow-up PBMC samples, taken a median of about two years after resection. More than eight raw reads, on average, carried each unique TCR and UMI combination.

Trimming cost V 3 bases and J 8 bases, with 10 bases left between them. The CDR3 runs to 13 residues. TCR cDNA molecules each had a unique molecular identifier. TCRdb reprocessed the 5' RACE reads via MiXCR and lists one record per CDR3 protein. There are 49,000 or so distinct CDR3 sequences in the sample; 12% occur only once, and roughly 32% lies in the top ten. The sequences come from PBMCs, collected at follow-up. This clonotype was obtained from a male donor with early-stage non-small cell lung cancer. This rearrangement joins TRBV12-3 or TRBV12-4 to TRBJ2-2; D unresolved. The CDR3 nucleotides read TGTGCCAGCAGTTTGTACTCAGGAGGGGAGCTGTTTTTT. Translating it yields CASSLYSGGELFF.